Listed below are T cell receptor beta chains from one sample, sequenced in a study of shared clonotypes between healthy human individuals. The table came from immunoSEQ multiplex PCR; TCRdb's copy has only in-frame clones and leaves some out. The table has more than 2 million clones, 85% to 95% seen once; the top ten hold about 1.6%. Source material: naive CD8+ T cells from PBMCs. Receptors were obtained from a man aged 18 to 29 in good health. Some clones in this sample may be carry-over from other donors' samples. The CDR3 runs from the conserved cysteine through the conserved F or W. A D gene is named only where the DNA matches it firmly. Size is omitted from some rows. Given values are once, few, many or a class for expanded clones.

D,V,size,J,DNA,CDR3
.,TRBV7-9,.,TRBJ2-2,TGTGCCAGCAGCAAAGGACTATCATTCGGGGAGCTGTTTTTT,CASSKGLSFGELFF
.,TRBV11-2,.,TRBJ2-7,TGTGCCAGCAGCGCCCTTACAGAATCGGGGTCCTACGAGCAGTACTTC,CASSALTESGSYEQYF
.,TRBV14,.,TRBJ2-1,TGTGCCAGCAGCCCTAGGGTTAGCGGAACCTACAATGAGCAGTTCTTC,CASSPRVSGTYNEQFF
.,TRBV5-6,.,TRBJ1-1,TGTGCCAGCAGCTCTGGAGACACTGAAGCTTTCTTT,CASSSGDTEAFF
TRBD1,TRBV5-1,once,TRBJ1-1,TGCGCCAGCAGCGGCGACAGGGAGGCTGGCAGCACTGAAGCTTTCTTT,CASSGDREAGSTEAFF
.,TRBV5-1,.,TRBJ1-4,TGCGCCAGCAGCCCTCAGGGTAATGAAAAACTGTTTTTT,CASSPQGNEKLFF
.,TRBV7-9,.,TRBJ2-2,TGTGCCAGCAGCAGTACCACCGAGGGGATAGCAGCGAACACCGGGGAGCTGTTTTTT,CASSSTTEGIAANTGELFF
.,TRBV18,.,TRBJ2-7,TGTGCCAGCTCACCTAGCGACAGGACTAGCTCCTACGAGCAGTACTTC,CASSPSDRTSSYEQYF
.,TRBV15,.,TRBJ2-5,TGTGCCACCAGCAGAAAACGGACCCGGGAGCAAGAGACCCAGTACTTC,CATSRKRTREQETQYF
.,TRBV19,.,TRBJ1-1,TGTGCCAGTAGTATTGGCAGTCTCACTGAAGCTTTCTTT,CASSIGSLTEAFF
TRBD1,TRBV15,.,TRBJ1-3,TGTGCCACCAGCAGCGACAGGGCAGCTGGAAACACCATATATTTT,CATSSDRAAGNTIYF
.,TRBV11-2,.,TRBJ2-7,TGTGCCAGCAGCTTAGATCGCGGGGCACCTGAGCAGTACTTC,CASSLDRGAPEQYF
.,TRBV14,.,TRBJ2-7,TGTGCCAGCAGCCAGTTCAGGGGAGCCTACGAGCAGTACTTC,CASSQFRGAYEQYF
.,TRBV11-1,.,TRBJ2-1,TGTGCCAGCAGCCCCCAGGGATATACGCGAGATGAGCAGTTCTTC,CASSPQGYTRDEQFF
.,TRBV19,.,TRBJ2-7,TGTGCCAGTAGTATTTCCGTATCCTACGAGCAGTACTTC,CASSISVSYEQYF
.,TRBV6-5,.,TRBJ1-1,TGTGCCAGCGGCTGGGGGAACACTGAAGCTTTCTTT,CASGWGNTEAFF
.,TRBV5-6,.,TRBJ1-2,TGTGCCAGCAAACAAGGAGAGTACTATGGCTACACCTTC,CASKQGEYYGYTF
.,TRBV7-2,once,TRBJ2-7,TGTGCCAGCAGCTCTCGGACTGCAACTCTCCCCTACGAGCAGTACTTC,CASSSRTATLPYEQYF
TRBD2,TRBV4-1,once,TRBJ2-1,TGCGCCAGCAGCCAAAGACTAGCGGACTCCTACAATGAGCAGTTCTTC,CASSQRLADSYNEQFF
.,TRBV28,.,TRBJ1-2,TGTGCCAGCAGTAGGGTACCCCTCCGCCCGTATGGCTACACCTTC,CASSRVPLRPYGYTF
.,TRBV27,.,TRBJ1-1,TGTGCCAGCAGTTTTGGGAAAACCTCTGAAGCTTTCTTT,CASSFGKTSEAFF
.,TRBV7-3,.,TRBJ1-5,TGTGCCAGCAGCCCAACGGCGGGGGTTCAGCCCCAGCATTTT,CASSPTAGVQPQHF
.,TRBV4-3,.,TRBJ2-7,TGCGCCAGCAGCCAAGATCGGACGCCGTCCTCCTACGAGCAGTACTTC,CASSQDRTPSSYEQYF
TRBD1,TRBV27,.,TRBJ2-2,TGTGCCAGCAGTGTGCAGGGGGCGGGCACCGGGGAGCTGTTTTTT,CASSVQGAGTGELFF
.,TRBV28,.,TRBJ2-3,TGTGCCAGCAGTTTCGCCCTCGCGGATACGCAGTATTTT,CASSFALADTQYF
TRBD1,TRBV12-5,.,TRBJ2-1,TGTGCTAGTGGTTTTTCAGGACAGGCCGCATACAATGAGCAGTTCTTC,CASGFSGQAAYNEQFF
.,TRBV5-6,.,TRBJ2-7,TGTGCCAGCAGCTTTGGTCGGGGGTACGAGCAGTACTTC,CASSFGRGYEQYF
.,TRBV6-7,.,TRBJ2-1,TGTGCCTTCCGTGGTGATGAGCAGTTCTTC,CAFRGDEQFF
.,TRBV28,.,TRBJ1-3,TGTGCCAGCAGAGCCCCGTACGGAAACACCATATATTTT,CASRAPYGNTIYF
.,TRBV7-6,.,TRBJ2-1,TGTGCCAGCAGCTTAGCGGGAGGTTTGGATGAGCAGTTCTTC,CASSLAGGLDEQFF
.,TRBV7-9,.,TRBJ1-6,TGTGCCAGCCCCGACGGAAATTCACCCCTCCACTTT,CASPDGNSPLHF
.,TRBV27,.,TRBJ1-1,TGTGCCAGCAGTTTATCGAGAGGTTTTGACTCTGAAGCTTTCTTT,CASSLSRGFDSEAFF
.,TRBV2,.,TRBJ1-1,TGTGCCAGCAGAAACAAAGGAGGGGGCACTGAAGCTTTCTTT,CASRNKGGGTEAFF
TRBD1,TRBV7-9,once,TRBJ1-1,TGTGCCAGCAGCTCCCGGGACAGTTTTTTGAACACTGAAGCTTTCTTT,CASSSRDSFLNTEAFF
TRBD2,TRBV5-6,once,TRBJ2-1,TGTGCCAGCAGCTTGGGCGGGACTAGCGGGCTCTGGCAGTTCTTC,CASSLGGTSGLWQFF
TRBD1,TRBV10-3,.,TRBJ2-7,TGTGCCATCAGTGACCGGGACAGTACCTACGAGCAGTACTTC,CAISDRDSTYEQYF
.,TRBV27,once,TRBJ2-2,TGTGCCAGCAGTTTAAATATCGGGACCGGGGAGCTGTTTTTT,CASSLNIGTGELFF
.,TRBV7-6,once,TRBJ1-4,TGTGCCAGCAGCCCCCAAAGATCCGGACTGTCGAATGAAAAACTGTTTTTT,CASSPQRSGLSNEKLFF
.,TRBV4-1,once,TRBJ1-3,TGCGCCAGCAGCTATGGGGAGGTTGCTGGAAACACCATATATTTT,CASSYGEVAGNTIYF
TRBD2,TRBV9,.,TRBJ2-1,TGTGCCAGCAGCGTAGAGCCGGGAGGTGGGAACAATGAGCAGTTCTTC,CASSVEPGGGNNEQFF
.,TRBV6-5,once,TRBJ2-7,TGTGCCAGCAGTTACTCGATAACAGCGAACTCCTACGAGCAGTACTTC,CASSYSITANSYEQYF
TRBD1,TRBV4-1,.,TRBJ2-5,TGCGCCAGCAGCGGACGACAGGGAGTCTCGCCTATAACGAACTTC,CASSGRQGVSPITNF
.,TRBV4-1,.,TRBJ1-1,TGCGCCAGCAGCCCCTCACGCCCTACCATGAGCACTGAAGCTTTCTTT,CASSPSRPTMSTEAFF
.,TRBV4-3,.,TRBJ2-7,TGCGCCAGCAGCCAAGGGATCCTATACGAGCAGTACTTC,CASSQGILYEQYF
.,TRBV9,few,TRBJ1-1,TGTGCCAGCAGCCTCCCCGGTGGGGAGAACACTGAAGCTTTCTTT,CASSLPGGENTEAFF
.,TRBV2,.,TRBJ2-7,TGTGCCAGCCGGTCCGAGGCAGGGGCCTACGAGCAGTACTTC,CASRSEAGAYEQYF
.,TRBV9,.,TRBJ2-7,TGTGCCAGCAGCCCGACCGGTGGGGGCTCCTACGAGCAGTACTTC,CASSPTGGGSYEQYF
.,TRBV28,.,TRBJ2-7,TGTGCCAGCAGTTTACAGGCCCTTCGCTACGAGCAGTACTTC,CASSLQALRYEQYF
TRBD1,TRBV7-6,.,TRBJ1-1,TGTGCCAGCAGCAAGGACAGGGGGCGAAGGAACACTGAAGCTTTCTTT,CASSKDRGRRNTEAFF
TRBD1,TRBV6-5,.,TRBJ1-1,TGTGCCAGCACTGAGACAGGGGGGTGGACTGAAGCTTTCTTT,CASTETGGWTEAFF
TRBD1,TRBV2,.,TRBJ2-7,TGTGCCAGCAGTTCGACAGGGGTTACCTCCTACGAGCAGTACTTC,CASSSTGVTSYEQYF
.,TRBV9,.,TRBJ1-2,TGTGCCAGCACCCCTTCCGGGACACCGTCGACCCATGGCTACACCTTC,CASTPSGTPSTHGYTF
.,TRBV4-1,.,TRBJ1-1,TGCGCCAGCAGCCAAGCCAGGGAGGGGAGGAACACTGAAGCTTTCTTT,CASSQAREGRNTEAFF
.,TRBV28,once,TRBJ2-5,TGTGCCAGTCCGCGGGAGACCCAGTACTTC,CASPRETQYF
.,TRBV7-8,.,TRBJ2-7,TGTGCCAGCAGCTTAACGGACTGGGGGGCTAACGAGCAGTACTTC,CASSLTDWGANEQYF
TRBD2,TRBV7-9,.,TRBJ2-2,TGTGCCAGCAGTTTGGGGAGGGCCGCGGCCGGGGAGCTGTTTTTT,CASSLGRAAAGELFF
.,TRBV7-9,.,TRBJ1-1,TGTGCCAGCAGCATCACGGGCCCTGAAGCTTTCTTT,CASSITGPEAFF
.,TRBV27,.,TRBJ2-5,TGTGCCAGCAGCCAAACCCCCGAGACCCAGTACTTC,CASSQTPETQYF